These 23 T cell receptor beta chains were all obtained from the same sample, sequenced in a study of TIL therapy for anti-PD-1-resistant metastatic lung cancer. Time point indicated: pre-treatment sample, taken before nivolumab and TIL therapy. This was the immunoSEQ v3 assay. Sequenced by immunoSEQ multiplex PCR; TCRdb stores in-frame clones only, minus some. This sample has about 60,000 clones, with around 68% found just once. Sequencing was performed on blood, taken at baseline. These TCRs come from a person between 30 and 80 years old with non-small cell lung cancer.

The chain recombines TRBV6-5 with TRBJ1-2; 7 positions match TRBD1. The length of the CDR3 is 13 residues. Germline CDR1 and CDR2: MNHEY and SVGAGI. The J segment lost 4 bases and the V segment lost 2 bases, leaving 1 base of the junction unmatched. Here the CDR3 DNA reads TGTGCCAGCAGTTACGGGACAGTCTATGGCTACACCTTC. It specifies CASSYGTVYGYTF.

The rearrangement joins TRBV7-8 to TRBJ2-1; D may be TRBD2 (6 bases). V was shortened by 1 base and J by 10 bases, with 20 bases between the two germline ends. This CDR3 has 16 residues. CDR1 is SGHVS, CDR2 FQNEAQ, per germline. The CDR3 loop reads CASSLGYAGWAGEQFF. CDR3 coding DNA: TGTGCCAGCAGCTTAGGATATGCGGGGTGGGCGGGCGAGCAGTTCTTC.

The rearrangement links TRBV30 to TRBJ1-2; weak D call: TRBD1 (6 bases). CDR1 is GTSNPN and CDR2 is SVGIG in the germline V gene (reference sequence). V lost 0 bases to trimming and J lost 8 bases, with 25 bases between them. This CDR3 is built from 17 residues. CDR3 DNA: TGTGCCTGGAGTGTACCTCCCAGGGGTGGACCGGTCTGGGGCTACACCTTC. Translating gives CAWSVPPRGGPVWGYTF.

Details on this clone: At one end the junction does not follow the germline gene, possibly because of a read error. V usage is TRBV7-7 and J usage is TRBJ2-1; 8 nucleotides align to TRBD2. CDR1 and CDR2 (germline): SSHAT, FNYEAQ (reference sequence). This CDR3 spans 15 amino acids. Written as DNA, the CDR3 is TGTGCTAGCAGCTCCCGGGGGGGCCCCTACAATGAGCAGTTCTTC. Translating it yields CASSSRGGPYNEQFF. Looking up the rest from reference TRBV7-7 and TRBJ2-1 gives the full variable domain: GAGVSQSPRYKVTKRGQDVTLRCDPISSHATLYWYQQALGQGPEFLTYFNYEAQPDKSGLPSDRFSAERPEGSISTLTIQRTEQRDSAMYRCASSSRGGPYNEQFFGPGTRLTVL.

This clone was counted many times. The rearrangement joins TRBV5-1 to TRBJ2-1, with 13 bases fitting TRBD2. Trimming took 4 bases from V and 8 from J; bases not matched to a gene: 6. The germline CDR1 and CDR2 sequences are SGHRS and YFSETQ. The length of the CDR3 is 15 residues. DNA for the CDR3: TGCGCCAGCAGCGCCGGACTAGCGGGGGTAGATGAGCAGTTCTTC. Translated, it gives CASSAGLAGVDEQFF.

The chain employs TRBV7-2 and TRBJ1-2; TRBD1 matches at 7 bases. Losses at the gene ends were 5 bases for V and 5 bases for J; bases not matched to a gene: 5. This CDR3 has 13 residues. The germline V gene encodes CDR1 SGHTA and CDR2 FQGNSA. The CDR3 here is CASSPRTGYGYTF. CDR3 DNA: TGTGCCAGCAGCCCCAGGACAGGTTATGGCTACACCTTC.

The chain uses TRBV7-3 and TRBJ1-3; no definite D call. Per the germline V gene, CDR1 is SGHTA and CDR2 is FQGTGA. Deletions cut 5 bases from V and 11 bases from J, with 16 bases between. The CDR3 is 13 amino acids. Here the CDR3 reads CASSPNMGFPIYF. As DNA, the CDR3 is TGTGCCAGCAGCCCTAATATGGGGTTTCCCATATATTTT.

The genes are TRBV19 and TRBJ2-2; TRBD1 matches 8 bases. The CDR3 loop spans 14 amino acids. V lost 5 bases to trimming and J lost 7 bases; unmatched junction nucleotides: 6. Germline CDR1 is LNHDA and CDR2 is SQIVND (reference sequence). DNA of the CDR3: TGTGCCAGTAGTGCAAACAGGGGGGTCGGGGAGCTGTTTTTT. Translation: CASSANRGVGELFF.

The genes are TRBV7-9 and TRBJ1-2; possibly TRBD1 for D (5 bases). Deletions cut 3 bases from V and 8 bases from J, with 16 bases between. CDR3 size: 14 residues. From germline, CDR1 is SEHNR and CDR2 FQNEAQ (reference sequence). Written as DNA, the CDR3 is TGTGCCAGCAGCTTTTCGGGGGAGACGGGCGGCTACACCTTC. Its translation: CASSFSGETGGYTF.

The chain joins TRBV5-1 to TRBJ2-7, with 8 nucleotides matching TRBD2. Germline V gene sequence: CDR1 SGHRS, CDR2 YFSETQ. This CDR3 spans 18 amino acids. Trimming cost V 3 bases and J 1 base; bases outside gene matches: 15. The CDR3 spells CASSSLSGGNPGSYEQYF. Here the CDR3 DNA reads TGCGCCAGCAGCTCCCTCAGCGGGGGCAACCCGGGGTCCTACGAGCAGTACTTC.

The chain carries TRBV5-1 and TRBJ1-4, with TRBD1 as a possible D gene (5 bases). The CDR3 has 15 residues. CDR1 and CDR2 (germline): SGHRS, YFSETQ. Trimming took off 4 bases at V and 3 bases at J, with 13 bases between the two ends. The CDR3 DNA is TGCGCCAGCAGCACTTCAGGGTCTGCTAATGAAAAACTGTTTTTT. This translates into CASSTSGSANEKLFF.

The chain recombines TRBV6-1 with TRBJ1-1; D remains ambiguous. Trimming shortened V by 1 base and J by 5 bases, and 8 bases separated the two germline ends. Looked up from germline, CDR1 is MNHNS and CDR2 is SASEGT. The CDR3 contains 13 residues. The CDR3 loop reads CASSEGDVTEAFF. CDR3 sequence (DNA): TGTGCCAGCAGTGAAGGGGATGTAACTGAAGCTTTCTTT.

The DNA of the CDR3 is TGCGCCAGCAGCCAAGATTTAGACTACCCCTACAATGAGCAGTTCTTC. This encodes CASSQDLDYPYNEQFF. The V gene is TRBV4-1, the J gene TRBJ2-1; D possibly corresponds to TRBD2 (5 bases). Between the trimmed V and J ends, which lost 0 bases and 2 bases, there was a span of 11 bases. Germline CDR1 MGHRA, CDR2 YSYEKL. This CDR3 has 16 residues.

This clone was counted a few times. CDR3 sequence (DNA): TGTGCCAGCAGCCTTAGCGGGACAGCTTATGGCTACACCTTC. Translated: CASSLSGTAYGYTF. The V and J genes are TRBV6-1 and TRBJ1-2; 7 bases match TRBD1. The germline V gene has CDR1 MNHNS and CDR2 SASEGT. The CDR3 covers 14 residues. V dropped 6 bases and J dropped 5; count of bases not matched to a gene: 9.

The chain has TRBV10-3 and TRBJ2-3; D call uncertain. Germline loops: CDR1 ENHRY, CDR2 SYGVKD. V lost 11 bases and J lost 0, with 18 bases in between. This CDR3 is 15 amino acids long. The CDR3 loop reads CAQSAERASTDTQYF. DNA of the CDR3: TGTGCCCAATCGGCGGAGCGAGCTAGCACAGATACGCAGTATTTT.

The chain employs TRBV4-1 and TRBJ2-2; TRBD2 aligns across 7 bases. The germline V gene encodes CDR1 MGHRA and CDR2 YSYEKL. The CDR3 runs to 15 residues. With 3 bases clipped from V and 7 bases from J, the junction kept 8 bases outside the gene matches. In DNA, the CDR3 is TGCGCCAGCAGCCATGGTAGCGGGTGGGTCGGGGAGCTGTTTTTT. It translates to CASSHGSGWVGELFF.

The CDR3 here is CASSAGQGMRLNTIYF. CDR3 DNA sequence: TGTGCCAGTAGTGCGGGACAGGGAATGCGCTTGAACACCATATATTTT. The genes are TRBV19 and TRBJ1-3; 9 bases map to TRBD1. CDR3 length: 16 residues. Unmatched junction bases numbered 12, after V lost 5 bases and J lost 7 bases. Germline CDR1 and CDR2: LNHDA and SQIVND (reference sequence). The full variable domain, completed using reference TRBV19 and TRBJ1-3, is DGGITQSPKYLFRKEGQNVTLSCEQNLNHDAMYWYRQDPGQGLRLIYYSQIVNDFQKGDIAEGYSVSREKKESFPLTVTSAQKNPTAFYLCASSAGQGMRLNTIYFGEGSWLTVV.

CDR3 amino acids: CASNLWGTDTQYF. The CDR3 coding sequence is TGTGCCAGCAACTTATGGGGCACAGATACGCAGTATTTT. The chain has TRBV27 and TRBJ2-3; D unresolved. The CDR3 has 13 amino acids. CDR1 MNHEY and CDR2 SMNVEV come from the germline V gene (reference sequence). V gave up 7 bases and J gave up 1 base, with 9 bases separating them.

The chain joins TRBV27 to TRBJ1-5; D gene unclear. The germline V and J ends were trimmed by 1 base and 6 bases, with 7 bases remaining between them. CDR1 is MNHEY, CDR2 SMNVEV, per germline (reference sequence). This CDR3 comprises 13 residues. The CDR3 region is CASSLWGGQPQHF. CDR3 in DNA: TGTGCCAGCAGTTTATGGGGAGGTCAGCCCCAGCATTTT.

V is TRBV30 and J is TRBJ1-3; 7 bases agree with TRBD1. The junction had 7 bases not matched to a gene; V was cut back by 3 bases and J by 8 bases. The CDR3 runs 13 residues. Germline-derived CDR1 and CDR2 are GTSNPN and SVGIG (reference sequence). The CDR3 region is CAWRGRGGYTIYF. The CDR3 DNA follows: TGTGCCTGGAGAGGCAGGGGGGGCTACACCATATATTTT.

The chain couples TRBV4-2 to TRBJ1-6; 7 nucleotides match TRBD1. CDR3 length equals 16 residues. Trimming cost V 0 bases and J 7 bases; bases outside gene matches: 6. Germline CDR1 reads LGHNA; CDR2 reads YNFKEQ. Here the CDR3 reads CASSQDPGGRNSPLHF. Here the CDR3 DNA reads TGTGCCAGCAGCCAAGATCCAGGGGGTCGGAATTCACCCCTCCACTTT.

The chain carries TRBV7-3 and TRBJ2-3; the match to TRBD2 covers 10 bases. This CDR3 contains 15 residues. V lost 4 bases and J lost 2; bases outside the gene matches: 3. Germline CDR1 reads SGHTA; CDR2 reads FQGTGA. CDR3 coding DNA: TGTGCCAGCAGCTGGACTAGCGGACTCACAGATACGCAGTATTTT. Translated, it gives CASSWTSGLTDTQYF.

The chain carries TRBV2 and TRBJ2-5, with 14 bases matching TRBD2. Germline V gene data show CDR1 as SNHLY and CDR2 as FYNNEI. The junction had 5 bases not matched to a gene; V was cut back by 4 bases and J by 1 base. The CDR3 covers 17 residues. The CDR3 region has the DNA TGTGCCAGCAGTGCGACTAGCGGGGGGGCAGTCCAAGAGACCCAGTACTTC. It specifies CASSATSGGAVQETQYF.